One sample yielded the 28 T cell receptor beta chains listed below, sequenced in a study of T cell changes during pregnancy in multiple sclerosis. Clones were read by immunoSEQ multiplex PCR, and TCRdb kept only the in-frame ones, dropping some. The table includes some 110,000 clones, 92% detected once. The input for sequencing was peripheral blood, taken in the third trimester of pregnancy. The receptor source for this set is a female donor with multiple sclerosis, enrolled in a pregnancy study.

The rearrangement uses TRBV28 and TRBJ2-5; 7 bases fit TRBD1. Germline CDR1 is MDHEN and CDR2 is SYDVKM. This CDR3 is built from 13 residues. Losses at the gene ends were 10 bases for V and 2 bases for J; bases not matched to a gene: 7. The CDR3 region is CAIRQGFQETQYF. CDR3 in DNA: TGTGCCATCAGACAGGGTTTTCAAGAGACCCAGTACTTC.

The gene calls are TRBV2 and TRBJ1-1; D is undetermined. Per germline, CDR1 SNHLY and CDR2 FYNNEI. V gave up 7 bases and J gave up 1 base, with 10 bases separating them. This CDR3 is built from 13 residues. DNA of the CDR3: TGTGCCAGCATTCTATCCCAGAACACTGAAGCTTTCTTT. It translates to CASILSQNTEAFF.

The CDR3 region is CASSFSGQGVNYGYTF. DNA for the CDR3: TGCGCCAGCAGCTTCTCCGGACAGGGGGTTAACTATGGCTACACCTTC. The V gene is TRBV5-1, the J gene TRBJ1-2; 10 bases match TRBD1. There are 16 residues in the CDR3. Germline V gene sequence: CDR1 SGHRS, CDR2 YFSETQ. V lost 2 bases and J lost 1; bases outside the gene matches: 5.

The chain links TRBV20-1 to TRBJ2-5; the D gene is possibly TRBD2 (6 bases). In germline, CDR1 is DFQATT, CDR2 SNEGSKA (reference sequence). V was trimmed by 4 bases and J by 9 bases, leaving 12 bases between them. The CDR3 contains 11 residues. CDR3 loop: CSAIPGEAQYF. The CDR3 coding sequence is TGCAGTGCTATCCCCGGGGAGGCCCAGTACTTC.

The chain joins TRBV7-3 to TRBJ2-3; TRBD2 matches at 14 bases. Germline V gene sequence: CDR1 SGHTA, CDR2 FQGTGA. The CDR3 runs to 17 residues. Trimming removed 3 bases from V and 6 bases from J; junction bases left unmatched: 8. For the CDR3, the DNA is TGTGCCAGCAGCTTTTTTGGACTAGCGGGAGGTGGTGATACGCAGTATTTT. Translating gives CASSFFGLAGGGDTQYF.

The chain combines TRBV2 with TRBJ2-3; D call uncertain. The CDR3 extends over 12 amino acids. Germline V lookup: CDR1 SNHLY, CDR2 FYNNEI. V was trimmed by 7 bases and J by 1 base, leaving 6 bases between them. The CDR3 DNA reads as TGTGCCAGCACCCTTGGCACAGATACGCAGTATTTT. This translates into CASTLGTDTQYF.

This rearrangement joins TRBV7-9 to TRBJ2-2; tentative D call: TRBD1 (7 bases). CDR3 length: 16 residues. Germline V gene lookup returns CDR1 SEHNR and CDR2 FQNEAQ (reference sequence). V dropped 5 bases and J dropped 1 base, with 14 bases sitting between them. The DNA of the CDR3 is TGTGCCAGCAGCGTGACAGGGAGGAAGAACACCGGGGAGCTGTTTTTT. Its translation: CASSVTGRKNTGELFF.

The chain joins TRBV19 to TRBJ1-4; no firm D call. V was shortened by 8 bases and J by 7 bases, with 14 bases between the two germline ends. The germline V gene has CDR1 LNHDA and CDR2 SQIVND (reference sequence). This CDR3 contains 13 residues. The CDR3 is CASAEKTGEKLFF. In DNA, the CDR3 is TGTGCCAGTGCGGAGAAGACGGGTGAAAAACTGTTTTTT.

The chain has TRBV28 and TRBJ2-7, with D maybe TRBD1 (8 bases). Trimming left V 1 base short and J 1 base short, with 20 bases between. Per germline, CDR1 MDHEN and CDR2 SYDVKM. The CDR3 contains 18 residues. Written as DNA, the CDR3 is TGTGCCAGCAGTTTATCGACCATTACAGGGGGGGGATCCTACGAGCAGTACTTC. This codes for CASSLSTITGGGSYEQYF.

The V call is TRBV11-2, the J call TRBJ1-2; TRBD1 matches at 8 bases. The germline gives CDR1 SGHAT, CDR2 FQNNGV. After removal of 3 bases from V and 5 bases from J, the junction contained 14 bases not matched to a gene. The CDR3 is 17 residues long. CDR3 DNA sequence: TGTGCCAGCAGCTTGACCCCCGGGACAGGCAGGGGTTATGGCTACACCTTC. Protein sequence: CASSLTPGTGRGYGYTF.

The rearrangement uses TRBV11-3 and TRBJ2-7, with D perhaps TRBD1 (5 bases). Germline lookup yields CDR1 SGHNT and CDR2 YENEEA. The V and J ends lost 3 bases and 3 bases respectively, with 12 bases between them. This CDR3 comprises 14 residues. CDR3 protein: CASSLGPDIYEQYF. The CDR3 bases are TGTGCCAGCAGCTTGGGGCCGGATATCTACGAGCAGTACTTC.

This clone has only one observation. The chain links TRBV6-1 to TRBJ2-4; the match to TRBD1 covers 12 bases. V was clipped by 2 bases and J by 2 bases; unmatched bases: 10. There are 19 residues in the CDR3. CDR1 and CDR2 (germline): MNHNS, SASEGT. The CDR3 DNA follows: TGTGCCAGCAGTGAAACACCGGGACAGGGGGCCTTCTCCAAAAACATTCAGTACTTC. This sequence encodes CASSETPGQGAFSKNIQYF.

J is TRBJ1-2 and V is TRBV19; 7 nucleotides align to TRBD1. In germline, CDR1 is LNHDA, CDR2 SQIVND (reference sequence). With V trimmed by 7 bases and J by 3 bases, 8 bases remained unmatched. This CDR3 is 14 amino acids long. The CDR3 nucleotides are TGTGCCAGTAAACAGACAGGGCCCGACTATGGCTACACCTTC. Translation gives CASKQTGPDYGYTF.

In this sample, this clone turned up a few times. The genes are TRBV11-1 and TRBJ2-7; possibly TRBD1 for D (6 bases). The V gene's germline CDR1 is SGHAT and CDR2 FQDESV (reference sequence). Between the trimmed V and J ends, which lost 2 bases and 7 bases, there was a span of 12 bases. The CDR3 spans 13 residues. CDR3 sequence (DNA): TGTGCCAGCAGCTTAACAGGGACCGGAGAGCAGTACTTC. The encoded protein is CASSLTGTGEQYF. Supplemented by reference TRBV11-1 and TRBJ2-7, the full variable domain reads EAEVAQSPRYKITEKSQAVAFWCDPISGHATLYWYRQILGQGPELLVQFQDESVVDDSQLPKDRFSAERLKGVDSTLKIQPAELGDSAMYLCASSLTGTGEQYFGPGTRLTVT.

For this clone: A read error may account for a junction end that differs from germline. The chain links TRBV23-1 to TRBJ2-5, with D possibly being TRBD1 (7 bases). TRBV23-1 is placed among ORFs of uncertain function. The CDR3 loop spans 18 amino acids. The CDR3 DNA follows: TGCGCCAGCAGTCAATCGTGGTCGCGGGACAGAGCAAGAGAGGCCCAGTACTTC. This codes for CASSQSWSRDRAREAQYF.

The J gene is TRBJ2-6, the V gene TRBV7-9, with D uncertain. The CDR3 is 15 amino acids. The V and J ends lost 4 bases and 4 bases respectively, with 11 bases between them. CDR1 and CDR2 from the germline V gene are SEHNR and FQNEAQ (reference sequence). CDR3 protein: CASSSPSGGANVLTF. The CDR3 region has the DNA TGTGCCAGCAGCTCTCCCTCCGGGGGGGCCAACGTCCTGACTTTC.

The chain uses TRBV30 and TRBJ2-1; D is unresolved. The CDR3 loop spans 13 amino acids. CDR1 is GTSNPN and CDR2 is SVGIG in the germline V gene (reference sequence). Trimming took 1 base from V and 7 from J, leaving 11 bases between them. In nucleotides, the CDR3 is TGTGCCTGGAGTGGGCCCGTACCGAATGAGCAGTTCTTC. Protein product: CAWSGPVPNEQFF.

In this sample, this clone turned up once. V gene TRBV6-6 combines with J gene TRBJ1-4; tentatively, D is TRBD1 (5 bases). Trimming took off 3 bases at V and 6 bases at J, with 14 bases between the two ends. Germline CDR1 and CDR2: MNHNY and SVGAGI (reference sequence). The CDR3 contains 15 residues. The CDR3 bases are TGTGCCAGCAGTTATAAGGGCCAGGGCGATGAAAAACTGTTTTTT. The encoded protein is CASSYKGQGDEKLFF.

This chain links TRBV6-5 with TRBJ2-7; D possibly corresponds to TRBD2 (5 bases). Germline loops: CDR1 MNHEY, CDR2 SVGAGI. V was shortened by 4 bases and J by 8 bases, with 12 bases between the two germline ends. This CDR3 spans 12 amino acids. The CDR3 DNA reads TGTGCCAGCAGTTTTCGAGGGATTCAGCAGTACTTC. Translating gives CASSFRGIQQYF.

The chain uses TRBV2 and TRBJ1-4; D is uncertain. Germline CDR1 SNHLY, CDR2 FYNNEI. The CDR3 is 14 residues long. V was cut by 5 bases and J by 11 bases, with 18 bases left in between. The CDR3 loop reads CASSPSGSPHKLFF. The CDR3 region has the DNA TGTGCCAGCAGTCCTTCCGGGTCACCCCATAAACTGTTTTTT. Full variable domain (outside the CDR3, taken from reference TRBV2 and TRBJ1-4): EPEVTQTPSHQVTQMGQEVILRCVPISNHLYFYWYRQILGQKVEFLVSFYNNEISEKSEIFDDQFSVERPDGSNFTLKIRSTKLEDSAMYFCASSPSGSPHKLFFGSGTQLSVL.

The J gene is TRBJ1-1, the V gene TRBV6-6; D perhaps matches TRBD1 (6 bases). Trimming shortened V by 11 bases and J by 0 bases, and 13 bases separated the two germline ends. This CDR3 comprises 13 residues. CDR1 and CDR2 (germline): MNHNY, SVGAGI (reference sequence). CDR3 loop: CAVRQAVNTEAFF. The CDR3 DNA sequence: TGTGCCGTGAGACAGGCGGTGAACACTGAAGCTTTCTTT.

The chain uses TRBV5-8 and TRBJ2-5, with 12 bases lining up with TRBD2. Looked up from germline, CDR1 is SGHTS and CDR2 is YDEGEE. This CDR3 has 18 amino acids. With 3 bases clipped from V and 1 base from J, the junction kept 10 bases outside the gene matches. CDR3 sequence reads: CASSSGLAGSLGQETQYF. The CDR3 region has the DNA TGTGCCAGCAGCTCCGGACTAGCGGGAAGTCTTGGCCAAGAGACCCAGTACTTC. The full variable domain, in which reference TRBV5-8 and TRBJ2-5 provide the parts outside the CDR3, is EAGVTQSPTHLIKTRGQQATLRCSPISGHTSVYWYQQALGLGLQFLLWYDEGEERNRGNFPPRFSGRQFPNYSSELNVNALELEDSALYLCASSSGLAGSLGQETQYFGPGTRLLVL.

V usage is TRBV19 and J usage is TRBJ1-5; 7 bases align to TRBD1. Germline trimming cut 1 base from V and 7 bases from J; bases unmatched to any gene: 4. There are 14 residues in the CDR3. Per germline, CDR1 LNHDA and CDR2 SQIVND (reference sequence). The CDR3 DNA sequence: TGTGCCAGTAGTATAGTAGACAGGGAACAGCCCCAGCATTTT. Encoded protein: CASSIVDREQPQHF.

The CDR3 coding sequence is TGTGCCAGCAGCCCCCCTTCGACAGGGGGGATTCGAGGCTACACCTTC. It codes for CASSPPSTGGIRGYTF. The rearrangement links TRBV7-9 to TRBJ1-2; 9 bases align to TRBD1. The CDR3 is 16 amino acids. V lost 5 bases and J lost 8; bases outside the gene matches: 15. Germline V lookup: CDR1 SEHNR, CDR2 FQNEAQ (reference sequence).

This chain joins TRBV27 and TRBJ2-1, with D perhaps TRBD2 (6 bases). The CDR3 consists of 16 residues. CDR1 MNHEY and CDR2 SMNVEV come from the germline V gene (reference sequence). V was trimmed by 6 bases and J by 0 bases, leaving 15 bases between them. The CDR3 nucleotides read TGTGCCAGCAGCCCCGGGACTCGCATCTCCTACAATGAGCAGTTCTTC. Amino acid sequence: CASSPGTRISYNEQFF.

The chain uses TRBV7-9 and TRBJ1-1; the match to TRBD1 covers 8 bases. CDR1 and CDR2 from the germline V gene are SEHNR and FQNEAQ (reference sequence). The CDR3 is made up of 15 amino acids. J was trimmed by 7 bases and V by 0 bases; bases with no gene match: 7. The CDR3 sequence is CASSLARTGRGEAFF. In nucleotides, the CDR3 is TGTGCCAGCAGCTTAGCCCGGACAGGGAGAGGTGAAGCTTTCTTT. The full variable domain, in which reference TRBV7-9 and TRBJ1-1 provide the parts outside the CDR3, is DTGVSQNPRHKITKRGQNVTFRCDPISEHNRLYWYRQTLGQGPEFLTYFQNEAQLEKSRLLSDRFSAERPKGSFSTLEIQRTEQGDSAMYLCASSLARTGRGEAFFGQGTRLTVV.

V usage is TRBV6-1 and J usage is TRBJ2-1; D possibly corresponds to TRBD2 (5 bases). Between the trimmed V and J ends, which lost 8 bases and 8 bases, there was a span of 22 bases. The germline gives CDR1 MNHNS, CDR2 SASEGT. The CDR3 has 15 amino acids. CDR3 sequence: CASSREYSGWDEQFF. The CDR3 nucleotides read TGTGCCAGCTCGAGGGAGTACTCCGGGTGGGATGAGCAGTTCTTC.

The rearrangement uses TRBV14 and TRBJ1-2; D unresolved. The CDR3 loop spans 13 amino acids. Germline V lookup: CDR1 SGHDN, CDR2 FVKESK. V was shortened by 4 bases and J by 14 bases, with 20 bases between the two germline ends. CDR3 nucleotide sequence: TGTGCCAGCAGCCCCTTCCGGTCCTCGGGGAGGACCTTC. This encodes CASSPFRSSGRTF.